The clone carrying this T cell receptor (beta chain) was found a few times. The data belong to a study of blood T cell repertoires in COVID-19. The wider study: Italy, Spain and the United States were the sources of the convalescent and acute COVID-19 samples.

This CDR3 is 15 amino acids long. CDR1 is MNHEY, CDR2 SVGAGI, per germline. With 2 bases removed from V and 6 bases from J, the gap between germline ends came to 15 bases. Method: immunoSEQ multiplex PCR; TCRdb's copy keeps in-frame clones and lacks some. The sample has roughly 27,000 clones, roughly 90% seen once. Material: peripheral blood. This clonotype was obtained from a human donor in a cohort sampled during active COVID-19. The J gene is TRBJ2-3, the V gene TRBV6-5, with D maybe TRBD2 (6 bases). CDR3 DNA sequence: TGTGCCAGCAGTTACACCGCGGGGCCGATCGATACGCAGTATTTT. This codes for CASSYTAGPIDTQYF.